This TCR beta chain was found in a study of shared T cell receptors in the human thymus. Trimming at V came to 7 bases and at J to 8 bases, leaving 7 bases not matched to a gene. The length of the CDR3 is 14 residues. The V gene's germline CDR1 is MNHEY and CDR2 SMNVEV (reference sequence). The repertoire was sequenced with immunoSEQ multiplex PCR; TCRdb's copy has only in-frame clones and lacks some. Altogether 700,000 or so clones are present, over 75% being singletons, with the ten largest covering around 0.01%. In addition, the sample was reused for a study of human thymus T cells.

This receptor was obtained from a girl less than two years old with a congenital heart defect. This rearrangement joins TRBV27 to TRBJ1-6; TRBD1 matches 8 bases. Material: thymocytes. The CDR3 DNA reads as TGTGCCAGCATTCGGGACAGGTTGGATTCACCCCTCCACTTT. Residues: CASIRDRLDSPLHF.